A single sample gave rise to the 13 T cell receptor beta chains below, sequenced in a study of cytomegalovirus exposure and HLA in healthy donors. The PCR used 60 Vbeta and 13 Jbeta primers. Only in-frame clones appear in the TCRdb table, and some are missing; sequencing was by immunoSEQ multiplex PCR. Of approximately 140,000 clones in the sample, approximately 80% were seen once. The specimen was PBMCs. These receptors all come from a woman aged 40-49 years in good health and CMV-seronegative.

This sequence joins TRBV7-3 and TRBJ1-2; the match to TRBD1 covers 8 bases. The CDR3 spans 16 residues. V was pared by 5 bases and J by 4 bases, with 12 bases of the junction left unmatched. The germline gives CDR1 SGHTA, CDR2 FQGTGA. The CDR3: CASSPGGQGIRYGYTF. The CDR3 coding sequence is TGTGCCAGCAGCCCTGGAGGACAGGGAATTCGCTATGGCTACACCTTC.

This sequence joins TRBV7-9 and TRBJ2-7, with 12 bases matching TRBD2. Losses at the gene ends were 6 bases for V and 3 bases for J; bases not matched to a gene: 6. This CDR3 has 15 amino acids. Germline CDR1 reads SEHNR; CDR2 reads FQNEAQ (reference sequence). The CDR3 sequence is CASSSGLAGIYEQYF. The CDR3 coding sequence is TGTGCCAGCAGTAGCGGACTAGCGGGAATCTACGAGCAGTACTTC.

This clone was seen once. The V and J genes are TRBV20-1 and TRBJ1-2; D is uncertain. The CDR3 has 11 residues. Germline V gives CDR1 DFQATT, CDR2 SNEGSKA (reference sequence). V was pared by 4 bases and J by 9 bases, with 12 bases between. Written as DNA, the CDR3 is TGCAGTGCTACAGCCGACTTGAGCTACACCTTC. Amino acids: CSATADLSYTF.

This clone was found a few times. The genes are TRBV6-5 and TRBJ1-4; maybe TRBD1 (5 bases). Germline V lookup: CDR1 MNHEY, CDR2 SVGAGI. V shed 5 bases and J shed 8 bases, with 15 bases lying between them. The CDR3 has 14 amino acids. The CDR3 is CASSELQGREKLFF. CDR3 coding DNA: TGTGCCAGCAGTGAACTCCAGGGTCGGGAAAAACTGTTTTTT.

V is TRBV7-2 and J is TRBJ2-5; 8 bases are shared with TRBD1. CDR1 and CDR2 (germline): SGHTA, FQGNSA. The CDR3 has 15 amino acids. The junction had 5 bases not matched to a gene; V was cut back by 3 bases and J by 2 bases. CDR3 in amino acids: CASSFDRGGQETQYF. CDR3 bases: TGTGCCAGCAGCTTCGACAGGGGAGGTCAAGAGACCCAGTACTTC.

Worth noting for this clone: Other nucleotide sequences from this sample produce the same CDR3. The CDR3 here is CASRPAGGADTQYF. The DNA for the CDR3 is TGTGCCAGCAGGCCAGCGGGGGGGGCAGATACGCAGTATTTT. The chain uses TRBV13 and TRBJ2-3, with 10 bases lining up with TRBD2. The CDR3 is 14 residues long. Germline-derived CDR1 and CDR2 are PRHDT and FYEKMQ (reference sequence). Trimming at V came to 6 bases and at J to 4 bases, leaving 4 bases not matched to a gene.

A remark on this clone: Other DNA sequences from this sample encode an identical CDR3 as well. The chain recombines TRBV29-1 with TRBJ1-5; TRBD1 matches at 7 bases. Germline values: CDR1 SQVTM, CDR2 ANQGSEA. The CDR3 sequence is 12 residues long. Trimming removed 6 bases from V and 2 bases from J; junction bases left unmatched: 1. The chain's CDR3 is CSVGTGNQPQHF. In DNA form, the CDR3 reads TGCAGCGTGGGGACAGGCAATCAGCCCCAGCATTTT.

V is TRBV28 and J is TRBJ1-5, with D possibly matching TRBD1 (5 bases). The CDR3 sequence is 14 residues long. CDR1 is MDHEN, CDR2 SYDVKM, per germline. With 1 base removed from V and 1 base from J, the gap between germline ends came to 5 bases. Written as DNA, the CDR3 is TGTGCCAGCAGTTTATCAGGGAGCAATCAGCCCCAGCATTTT. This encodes CASSLSGSNQPQHF. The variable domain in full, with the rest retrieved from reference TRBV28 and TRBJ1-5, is DVKVTQSSRYLVKRTGEKVFLECVQDMDHENMFWYRQDPGLGLRLIYFSYDVKMKEKGDIPEGYSVSREKKERFSLILESASTNQTSMYLCASSLSGSNQPQHFGDGTRLSIL.

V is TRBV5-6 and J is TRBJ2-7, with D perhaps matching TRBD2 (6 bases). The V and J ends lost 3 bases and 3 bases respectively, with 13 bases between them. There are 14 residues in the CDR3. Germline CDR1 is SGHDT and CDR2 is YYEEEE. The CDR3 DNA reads TGTGCCAGCAGCTCTTTGCCGGGGGTCTACGAGCAGTACTTC. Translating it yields CASSSLPGVYEQYF.

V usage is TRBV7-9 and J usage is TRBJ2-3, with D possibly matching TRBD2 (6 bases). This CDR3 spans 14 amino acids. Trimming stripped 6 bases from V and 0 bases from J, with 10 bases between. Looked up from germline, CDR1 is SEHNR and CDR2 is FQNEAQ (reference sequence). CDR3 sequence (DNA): TGTGCCAGCAGGAGTGGGACTAGCACAGATACGCAGTATTTT. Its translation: CASRSGTSTDTQYF.

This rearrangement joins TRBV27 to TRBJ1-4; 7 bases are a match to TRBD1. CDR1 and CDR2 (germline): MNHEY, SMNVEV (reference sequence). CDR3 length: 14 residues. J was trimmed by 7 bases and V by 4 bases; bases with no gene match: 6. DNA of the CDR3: TGTGCCAGCAGTTCACAGGGGCTCAGTGAAAAACTGTTTTTT. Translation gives CASSSQGLSEKLFF.

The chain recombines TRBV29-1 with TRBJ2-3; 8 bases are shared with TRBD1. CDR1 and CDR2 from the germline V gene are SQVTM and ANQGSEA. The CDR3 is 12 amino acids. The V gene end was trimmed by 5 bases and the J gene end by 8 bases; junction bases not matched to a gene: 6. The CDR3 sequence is CSVPGQDSTQYF. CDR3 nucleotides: TGCAGCGTTCCGGGACAGGACAGTACGCAGTATTTT.

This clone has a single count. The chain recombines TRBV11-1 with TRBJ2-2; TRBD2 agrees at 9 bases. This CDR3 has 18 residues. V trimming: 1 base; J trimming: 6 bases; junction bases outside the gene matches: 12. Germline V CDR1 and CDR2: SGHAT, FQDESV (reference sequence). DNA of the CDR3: TGTGCCAGCAGCTTAGTCTTGGGGCTAGCGGGGTTCGCCGGGGAGCTGTTTTTT. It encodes CASSLVLGLAGFAGELFF.